This section outlines one T cell receptor beta chain sequence together with its context. Its target is unknown. The data are from a study of T-cell memory formation after mild COVID-19. Regarding the study as a whole: The study found contracting CD4+ clones mainly in CM and EM and contracting CD8+ clones in EMRA. Clones that got smaller from day 15 to 85 had even CD4/CD8, while clones growing later tipped toward CD4+. Cross-reactive memory seemingly joined, as some responding clones were found in pre-infection memory.

Constant-segment primers were used for 5'RACE, and the resulting TCR alpha and TCR beta cDNA libraries carried sample barcodes and UMIs. TCRdb itself ran the 5' RACE reads through MiXCR, one entry per CDR3 protein. The sample consists of about 270,000 distinct CDR3 sequences, around 17% of them appearing once. The specimen was PBMCs or a T cell subset sorted from them (not recorded which). The sequence derives from a young man who had mild COVID-19 (a few samples of this study predate the infection). Cell type and time point are not known.

DNA for the CDR3: TGCAGCGTTGCCGGGACAGAGGGCTACAATGAGCAGTTCTTC. Protein product: CSVAGTEGYNEQFF. The V call is TRBV29-1, the J call TRBJ2-1, with 7 bases that match TRBD1. Germline values: CDR1 SQVTM, CDR2 ANQGSEA. The CDR3 loop spans 14 amino acids. V lost 4 bases and J lost 3; bases outside the gene matches: 6.